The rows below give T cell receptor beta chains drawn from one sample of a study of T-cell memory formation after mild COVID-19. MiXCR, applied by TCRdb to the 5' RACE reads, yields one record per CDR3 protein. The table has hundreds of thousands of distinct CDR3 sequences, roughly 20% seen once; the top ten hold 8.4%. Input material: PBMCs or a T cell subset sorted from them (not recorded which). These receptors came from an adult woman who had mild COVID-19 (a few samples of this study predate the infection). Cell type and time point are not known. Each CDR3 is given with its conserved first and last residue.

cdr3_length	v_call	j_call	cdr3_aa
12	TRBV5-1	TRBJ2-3	CASSYETDTQYF
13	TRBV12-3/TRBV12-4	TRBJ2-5	CASSPGQFETQYF
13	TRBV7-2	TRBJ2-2	CAEGRANTGELFF
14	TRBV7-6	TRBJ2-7	CASSAGQGYTEQYF
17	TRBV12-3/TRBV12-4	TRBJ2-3	CASSLALGGAGVDTQYF
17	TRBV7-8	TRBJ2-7	CASSPEELAGGSYEQYF
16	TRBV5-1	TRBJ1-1	CASSSGTGRLNTEAFF
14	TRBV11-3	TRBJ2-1	CASSLPFTDNEQFF
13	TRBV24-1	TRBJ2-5	CATSDSSTETQYF
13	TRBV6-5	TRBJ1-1	CASSYSFLGEAFF
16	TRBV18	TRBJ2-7	CASSPAASRTIYEQYF
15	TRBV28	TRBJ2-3	CASSLFRGDSDTQYF
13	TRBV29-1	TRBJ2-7	CSFSGTGPYEQYF
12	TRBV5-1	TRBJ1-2	CASRESNYGYTF
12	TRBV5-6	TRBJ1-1	CASSRPSTEAFF
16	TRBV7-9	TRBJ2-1	CASSSDGLSSYNEQFF